This T cell receptor beta chain stems from a study of CD8+ T cells in alopecia areata. Study information: Treated patients took oral tofacitinib at 5 to 10 mg twice daily. People stayed on tofacitinib for 6 to 18 months, then stopped the drug for 6 months. General study points: In patients, TCRs were shared less clearly than in mice, and HLA may possibly be involved. More clonal than normal scalp was lesional scalp, particularly alopecia totalis/universalis.

Details on this clone: Its antigen remains unidentified. In the same sample, other DNA sequences code for this CDR3.

Following RNA extraction, reverse transcription yielded cDNA that acted as the sequencing template. Using immunoSEQ multiplex PCR, the repertoire was profiled, and TCRdb retains in-frame clones only, with some absent. The sample has some 95,000 clones, roughly 42% seen once. V shed 6 bases and J 2 bases; nucleotides not matched to a gene: 1. This CDR3 has 12 residues. CDR1 and CDR2 from the germline V gene are SQVTM and ANQGSEA. The chain carries TRBV29-1 and TRBJ1-2; 9 bases line up with TRBD1. The receptor was derived from a human donor with alopecia areata. Specimen: CD4+ T cells sorted from blood. This CDR3 reads CSVDRGNYGYTF. In DNA, the CDR3 is TGCAGCGTCGACAGGGGGAACTATGGCTACACCTTC.